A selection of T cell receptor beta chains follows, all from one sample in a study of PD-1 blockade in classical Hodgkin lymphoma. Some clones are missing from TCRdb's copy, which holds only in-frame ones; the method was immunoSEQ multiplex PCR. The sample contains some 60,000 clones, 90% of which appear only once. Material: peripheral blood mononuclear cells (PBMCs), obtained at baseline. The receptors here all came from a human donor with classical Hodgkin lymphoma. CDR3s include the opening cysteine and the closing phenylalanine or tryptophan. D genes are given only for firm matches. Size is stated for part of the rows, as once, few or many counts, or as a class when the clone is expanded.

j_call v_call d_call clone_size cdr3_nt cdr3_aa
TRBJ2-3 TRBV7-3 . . TGTGCCAGCAGCCCAAGGTCCACGCCAGATACGCAGTATTTT CASSPRSTPDTQYF
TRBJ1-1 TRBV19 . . TGTGCCAGTAGTATCGGCAGGGGGAACACTGAAGCTTTCTTT CASSIGRGNTEAFF
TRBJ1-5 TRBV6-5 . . TGTGCCAGCAGTTACAGCCAGTATCAGCCCCAGCATTTT CASSYSQYQPQHF
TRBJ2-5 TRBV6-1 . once TGTGCCAGCTTCGCTGAGCGGGTTATGGAGGAGACCCAGTACTTC CASFAERVMEETQYF
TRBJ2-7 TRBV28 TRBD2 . TGTGCCAGCAGTTCGCCAAGACTAGCCGTGGGTTACGAGCAGTACTTC CASSSPRLAVGYEQYF
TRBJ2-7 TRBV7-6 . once TGTGCCAGCAGCCCCTCGGGTGGCGAGCAGTACTTC CASSPSGGEQYF
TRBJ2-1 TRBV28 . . TGTGCCAGCAGTTTAAGTATTCCCCGTATCGGGTTAGCGGAGGTCCTTTCCTACAATGAGCAGTTCTTC CASSLSIPRIGLAEVLSYNEQFF
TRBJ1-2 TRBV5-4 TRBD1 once TGTGCCAGCAGCGGACCCGGGACAGGGACCGCGGTACACGGCTACACCTTC CASSGPGTGTAVHGYTF
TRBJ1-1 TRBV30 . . TGTGCCTGGAGTTGGGTGGGCCCGAACACTGAAGCTTTCTTT CAWSWVGPNTEAFF
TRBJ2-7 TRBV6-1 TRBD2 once TGTGCCGGGGGAGGGACCTACGAGCAGTACTTC CAGGGTYEQYF
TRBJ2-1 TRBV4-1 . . TGCGCCAGCAGCCAAGGTAGTATTGAGCAGTTCTTC CASSQGSIEQFF
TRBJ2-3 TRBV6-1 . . TGTGCCAGCAGTGAATGGGCGGATACGCAGTATTTT CASSEWADTQYF
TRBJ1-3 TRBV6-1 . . TGTGCCAGCAAATCACACTTGAGCTCTGGAAACACCATATATTTT CASKSHLSSGNTIYF
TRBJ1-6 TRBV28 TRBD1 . TGTGCCAGCAGTCTAGACAGGGAGAATTCACCCCTCCACTTT CASSLDRENSPLHF
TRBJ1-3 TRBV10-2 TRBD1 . TGCGCCAGCAGTGAGGGGACAGCCTCTGGAAACACCATATATTTT CASSEGTASGNTIYF
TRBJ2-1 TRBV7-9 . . TGTGCCAGCACCCCGGTGGGTGGGGGGAGCTCCTACAATGAGCAGTTCTTC CASTPVGGGSSYNEQFF
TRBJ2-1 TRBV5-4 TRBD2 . TGTGCCAGCAGCTTAGGACTAGCGGGGGGTAATGAGCAGTTCTTC CASSLGLAGGNEQFF
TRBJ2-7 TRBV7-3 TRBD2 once TGTGCCAGCCGCGCGGGAGCTTCTGGGTACGAGCAGTACTTC CASRAGASGYEQYF
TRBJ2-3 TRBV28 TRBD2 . TGTGCCAGCAGATTAGCGGGAGGCGACCGTACAGATACGCAGTATTTT CASRLAGGDRTDTQYF
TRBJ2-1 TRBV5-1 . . TGCGCCAGCAGCTTTAATAGGGGGGCATCATTCGGGAGCTCCTACAATGAGCAGTTCTTC CASSFNRGASFGSSYNEQFF
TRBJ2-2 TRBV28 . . TGTGCCAGCAGCTACGACGAAATGGACTACGCGAACACCGGGGAGCTGTTTTTT CASSYDEMDYANTGELFF
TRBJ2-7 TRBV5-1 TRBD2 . TGCGCCAGCAGCCGCCGAGCGGGAGAGGTGAACTACGAGCAGTACTTC CASSRRAGEVNYEQYF
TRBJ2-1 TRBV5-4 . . TGTGCCAGCAGCTTGGCCGGGCAGCTATACAATGAGCAGTTCTTC CASSLAGQLYNEQFF
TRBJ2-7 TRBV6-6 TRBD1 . TGTGCCAGCACCCGGGACAGGGCCTACGAGCAGTACTTC CASTRDRAYEQYF
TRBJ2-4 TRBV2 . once TGTGCCAGCAGTGAGTGGCTGGACAGAATAGCCAAAAACATTCAGTACTTC CASSEWLDRIAKNIQYF
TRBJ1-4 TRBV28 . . TGTGCCAGCCTCGGGCGGAGGGATACAACTAATGAAAAACTGTTTTTT CASLGRRDTTNEKLFF
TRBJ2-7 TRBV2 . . TGTGCCAGCGTGGACTCCTACGAGCAGTACTTC CASVDSYEQYF
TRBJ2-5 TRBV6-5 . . TGTGCCAGCAGTCCAGGGTTGGAAGAGACCCAGTACTTC CASSPGLEETQYF
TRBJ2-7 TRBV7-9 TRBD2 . TGTGCCAGCAGCTTAGTCCGGACTAGCGGCTACGAGCAGTACTTC CASSLVRTSGYEQYF
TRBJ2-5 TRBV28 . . TGTGCCAGCAGTCAAGAGACCCAGTACTTC CASSQETQYF
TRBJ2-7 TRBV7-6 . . TGTGCCAGCAGCTTAGACCAGGGTTCCTACGAGCAGTACTTC CASSLDQGSYEQYF
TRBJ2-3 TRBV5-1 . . TGCGCCAGCAGCTTGGACTATACGCAGTATTTT CASSLDYTQYF
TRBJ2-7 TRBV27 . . TGTGCCAGCAGTTTATCTCCCAACCCCTACGAGCAGTACTTC CASSLSPNPYEQYF
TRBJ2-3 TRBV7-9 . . TGTGCCAGCAGCCTAGCGACTAGCACAGATACGCAGTATTTT CASSLATSTDTQYF
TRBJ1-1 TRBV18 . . TGTGCCAGCTCACCGCTTGGGACGGCGAACACTGAAGCTTTCTTT CASSPLGTANTEAFF
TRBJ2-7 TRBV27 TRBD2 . TGTGCCAGCAGTTTAATGCGGGGGGGTGGCGAGCAGTACTTC CASSLMRGGGEQYF
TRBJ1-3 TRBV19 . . TGTGCCAGTAGTATTTCAGGACAGCCAGGAAACACCATATATTTT CASSISGQPGNTIYF
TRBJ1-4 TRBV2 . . TGTGCCAGCAGTGGTGGAGTTGCAACTAATGAAAAACTGTTTTTT CASSGGVATNEKLFF
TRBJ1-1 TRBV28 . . TGTGCCAGCAGTTCTCCAGGGCGGGCTGAAGCTTTCTTT CASSSPGRAEAFF
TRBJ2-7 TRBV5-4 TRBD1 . TGTGCCAGCAGCTTGGATGCAGACAGGGCCTACGAGCAGTACTTC CASSLDADRAYEQYF
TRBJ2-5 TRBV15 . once TGTGCCACCCGGCCGTCCAGGGCGCCCCAGGAGACCCAGTACTTC CATRPSRAPQETQYF
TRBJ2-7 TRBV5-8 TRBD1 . TGTGCCAGCAGCTCGCCCAGGGGGCGCGAGCAGTACTTC CASSSPRGREQYF
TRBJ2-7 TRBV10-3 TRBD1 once TGTGCCATCAGTGAGTCAGGGGGCTCCGAGCAGTACTTC CAISESGGSEQYF
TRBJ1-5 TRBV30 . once TGTGCCTGGAGTGTACCGGGTCCAAATCAGCCCCAGCATTTT CAWSVPGPNQPQHF
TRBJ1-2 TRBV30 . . TGTGCCTCGCTTTGGGTGGTAGGGGAGGACTATGGCTACACCTTC CASLWVVGEDYGYTF
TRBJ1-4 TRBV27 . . TGTGCCAGCAGTTTTTCGGGGGTCGGGGAAAAACTGTTTTTT CASSFSGVGEKLFF
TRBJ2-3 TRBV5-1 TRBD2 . TGCGCCAGCAGCCTGGGAGGGGCTCGCACAGATACGCAGTATTTT CASSLGGARTDTQYF
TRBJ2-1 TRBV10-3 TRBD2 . TGTGCCATCAGTCCGGGACTAGCGGGGGGGCCCTATGAGCAGTTCTTC CAISPGLAGGPYEQFF
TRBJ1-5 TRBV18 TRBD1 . TGTGCCAGCTCACCCGGGACAGAAAATCAGCCCCAGCATTTT CASSPGTENQPQHF
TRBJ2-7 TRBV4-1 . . TGCGCCAGCAGCCAAGAACAGGTCTCCTACGAGCAGTACTTC CASSQEQVSYEQYF
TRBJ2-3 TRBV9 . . TGTGCCAGCAGCGTAGATCTCACAGATACGCAGTATTTT CASSVDLTDTQYF
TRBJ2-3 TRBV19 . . TGTGCCAGTGGTGCAGATACGCAGTATTTT CASGADTQYF
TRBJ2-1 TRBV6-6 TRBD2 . TGTGCCAGCAGTTACACCGGGACTAGTAATGAGCAGTTCTTC CASSYTGTSNEQFF
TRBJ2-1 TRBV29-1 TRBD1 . TGCAGCGTTGGGTCCAGGGACAGGGGAGTTGATGAGCAGTTCTTC CSVGSRDRGVDEQFF
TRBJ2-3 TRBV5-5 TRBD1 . TGTGCCAGCAGCCCCGGGACAGGGACTAGCACAGATACGCAGTATTTT CASSPGTGTSTDTQYF